This T cell receptor beta chain originates from a study of shared clonotypes between healthy human individuals. Sequenced by immunoSEQ multiplex PCR; TCRdb stores in-frame clones only, minus some. The sample comprises about 980,000 clones, 60% to 85% of which are singletons, and around 1.5% rests with the top ten. V gave up 7 bases and J gave up 7 bases, with 11 bases separating them. The CDR3 spans 12 residues. CDR1 and CDR2 from the germline V gene are SNHLY and FYNNEI. This clone appeared a few times. Sequenced material: memory CD4+ T cells sorted from blood. Subset defined: CD45RA-negative fraction. The chain recombines TRBV2 with TRBJ1-5; D gene ambiguous. This TCR came from a man between 18 and 35 years old in good health. The CDR3 here is CASTKAGQPQHF. The CDR3 DNA reads TGTGCCAGCACCAAGGCTGGACAGCCCCAGCATTTT.